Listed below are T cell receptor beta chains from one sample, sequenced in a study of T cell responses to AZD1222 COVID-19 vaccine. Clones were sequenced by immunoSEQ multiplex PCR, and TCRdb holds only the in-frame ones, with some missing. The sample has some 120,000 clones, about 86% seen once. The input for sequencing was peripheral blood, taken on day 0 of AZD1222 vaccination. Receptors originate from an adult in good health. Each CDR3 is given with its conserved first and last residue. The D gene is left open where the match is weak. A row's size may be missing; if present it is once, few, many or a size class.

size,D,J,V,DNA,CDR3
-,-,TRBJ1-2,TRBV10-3,TGTGCCATCAGTGAGAGCGGCAGGGAAGAAAGTGGCTACACCTTC,CAISESGREESGYTF
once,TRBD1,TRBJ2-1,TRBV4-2,TGTGCCAGCAGCGTCGGGACAGGTCCTAATGAGCAGTTCTTC,CASSVGTGPNEQFF
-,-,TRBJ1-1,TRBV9,TGTGCCAGCAGCGCCACACAGAGGAACACTGAAGCTTTCTTT,CASSATQRNTEAFF
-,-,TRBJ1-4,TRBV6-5,TGTGCCAGCAGTTACGCGCGGGCGGGCGAAAAACTGTTTTTT,CASSYARAGEKLFF
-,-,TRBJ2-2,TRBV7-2,TGTGCCAGCAGCGCGCTACTAGCTATCGGGGAGCTGTTTTTT,CASSALLAIGELFF
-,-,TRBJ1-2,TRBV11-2,TGTGCCAGCAGCTTATTTGGATCCAACTATGGCTACACCTTC,CASSLFGSNYGYTF
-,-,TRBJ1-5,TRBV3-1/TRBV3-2,TGTGCCAGCAGCCAGGGGGCGTTGACGGGTGGCAATCAGCCCCAGCATTTT,CASSQGALTGGNQPQHF
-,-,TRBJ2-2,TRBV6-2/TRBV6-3,TGTGCCAGCAGTTCCCAGTCCGTGAACACCGGGGAGCTGTTTTTT,CASSSQSVNTGELFF
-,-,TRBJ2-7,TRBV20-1,TGCAGTGCTAGTCACGGGGGGCCACGCTCCTACGAGCAGTACTTC,CSASHGGPRSYEQYF
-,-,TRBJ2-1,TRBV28,TGTGCCAGCAGTTTATTTATACAGGGGAGGATCGATGAGCAGTTCTTC,CASSLFIQGRIDEQFF
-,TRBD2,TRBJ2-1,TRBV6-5,TGTGCCAGCCACCGAATGACTAGCAGTGAGCAGTTCTTC,CASHRMTSSEQFF
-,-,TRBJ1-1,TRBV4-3,TGCGCCAGCAGCCAAGATCTCGCCGGGGGGGGTGACACTGAAGCTTTCTTT,CASSQDLAGGGDTEAFF
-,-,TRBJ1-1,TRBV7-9,TGTGCCAGCAGCTTACCCAACAACGGCCCTTCGAACACTGAAGCTTTCTTT,CASSLPNNGPSNTEAFF
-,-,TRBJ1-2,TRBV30,TGTGCCTGGGCCGATAATAACTATGGCTACACCTTC,CAWADNNYGYTF
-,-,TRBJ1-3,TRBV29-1,TGCAGCGTTGATTCACCCGGGACTCTTAGAAACACCATATATTTT,CSVDSPGTLRNTIYF
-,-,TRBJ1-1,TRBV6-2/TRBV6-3,TGTGCCAGCAGTTATGGGGGTGGCACTGAAGCTTTCTTT,CASSYGGGTEAFF
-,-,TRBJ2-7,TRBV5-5,TGTGCCAGCAGCTTGAGGATAGAATACTACGAGCAGTACTTC,CASSLRIEYYEQYF
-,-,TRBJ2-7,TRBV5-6,TGTGCCAGCAGCTTGGAAATGGGGAACTACGAGCAGTACTTC,CASSLEMGNYEQYF
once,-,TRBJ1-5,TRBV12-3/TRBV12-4,TGTGCCAGCAGTTTAGACAACAATCAGCCCCAGCATTTT,CASSLDNNQPQHF
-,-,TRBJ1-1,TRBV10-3,TGTGCCATCAGGGATGAAAGGGACACTGAAGCTTTCTTT,CAIRDERDTEAFF
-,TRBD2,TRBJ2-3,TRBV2,TGTGCCAGCAGTCAACTGACTAGCGGGGCTGGTACGCAGTATTTT,CASSQLTSGAGTQYF
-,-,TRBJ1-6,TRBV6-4,TGTGCCAGCAGTGACACGGACAATTCACCCCTCCACTTT,CASSDTDNSPLHF